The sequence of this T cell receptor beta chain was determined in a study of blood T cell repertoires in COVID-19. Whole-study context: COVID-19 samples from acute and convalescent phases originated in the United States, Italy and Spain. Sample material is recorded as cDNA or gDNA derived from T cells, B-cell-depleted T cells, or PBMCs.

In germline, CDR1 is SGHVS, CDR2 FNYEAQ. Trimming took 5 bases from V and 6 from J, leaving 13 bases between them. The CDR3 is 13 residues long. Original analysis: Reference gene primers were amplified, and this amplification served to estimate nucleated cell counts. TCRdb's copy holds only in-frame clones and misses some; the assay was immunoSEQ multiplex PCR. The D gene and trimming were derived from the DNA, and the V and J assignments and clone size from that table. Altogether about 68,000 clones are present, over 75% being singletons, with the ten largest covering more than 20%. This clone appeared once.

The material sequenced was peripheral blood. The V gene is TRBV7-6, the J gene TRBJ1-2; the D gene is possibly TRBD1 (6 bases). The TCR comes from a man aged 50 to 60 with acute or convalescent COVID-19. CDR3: CASSLQGEDGYTF. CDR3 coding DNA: TGTGCCAGCAGCCTACAGGGTGAGGATGGCTACACCTTC.